These 29 T cell receptor beta chains originate from one sample sequenced in a study of Graves' ophthalmopathy and Graves' hyperthyroidism. From RNA, the CDR3 regions of TCR beta chains were amplified and sequenced. The first round was an RT-PCR with HTBI primers, and the second round was a multiplex PCR. TCRdb re-derived calls from the multiplex PCR reads in MiXCR, one entry per CDR3 protein. The sample includes some 15,000 distinct CDR3 sequences, roughly 45% of them seen just once. Sequences were obtained from peripheral blood. These receptors were obtained from a woman aged 25 to 39 with Graves' ophthalmopathy.

This clonotype has a handful of counts. The V gene is TRBV7-9, the J gene TRBJ2-2; TRBD2 is a possible D gene (5 bases). Germline-derived CDR1 and CDR2 are SEHNR and FQNEAQ (reference sequence). CDR3 size: 14 residues. V lost 2 bases to trimming and J lost 5 bases, with 9 bases between them. The CDR3 DNA sequence: TGTGCCAGCAGCTTATGGACGGGAACCGGGGAGCTGTTTTTT. Translation: CASSLWTGTGELFF.

To note about this clonotype: This clone may be a read error of a much larger clone one base away. The chain recombines TRBV7-7 with TRBJ2-2; 7 nucleotides align to TRBD1. Germline V gives CDR1 SSHAT, CDR2 FNYEAQ (reference sequence). The CDR3 contains 14 residues. This chain's CDR3 is CASSVTGDTGELFF. CDR3 bases: TGTGCTAGCAGCGTTACAGGGGACACCGGGGAGCTGTTTTTT.

Turning to this clonotype: Since a much larger clone is just one base distant, this may be a read error. V is TRBV2 and J is TRBJ2-7; TRBD1 might be the D (5 bases). The V end lost 6 bases, the J end lost 2 bases, and 14 bases lay between the germline ends. Germline CDR1 SNHLY, CDR2 FYNNEI. The CDR3 runs 14 residues. The CDR3: CASSPGAGAYEQYF. The CDR3 nucleotides read TGTGCCAGCAGCCCTGGGGCAGGAGCCTACGAGCAGTACTTC.

The rearrangement uses TRBV4-2 and TRBJ1-2; 7 bases match TRBD1. Looked up from germline, CDR1 is LGHNA and CDR2 is YNFKEQ. The J segment lost 3 bases and the V segment lost 7 bases, leaving 5 bases of the junction unmatched. The CDR3 consists of 13 residues. As DNA, the CDR3 is TGTGCCAGCATCCGGACAGGAGACTATGGCTACACCTTC. As protein: CASIRTGDYGYTF.

In regard to this clonotype: This may stem from a read error, because a much larger clone lies one nucleotide away. The rearrangement uses TRBV2 and TRBJ1-4; D may be TRBD1 (5 bases). This CDR3 has 12 residues. The V gene's germline CDR1 is SNHLY and CDR2 FYNNEI. V lost 9 bases to trimming and J lost 5 bases, with 10 bases between them. The CDR3 coding sequence is TGTGCCAGAACAGGCGGGAATGAAAAACTGTTTTTT. Encoded protein: CARTGGNEKLFF.

The rearrangement links TRBV5-6 to TRBJ2-2; D is possibly TRBD1 or TRBD2 (6 bases each). V lost 4 bases to trimming and J lost 8 bases, with 21 bases between them. The CDR3 consists of 16 residues. The germline V gene has CDR1 SGHDT and CDR2 YYEEEE. The CDR3 bases are TGTGCCAGCAGCCCGGATCGGGGGCCCGGGGCTGGGGAGCTGTTTTTT. Amino acid sequence: CASSPDRGPGAGELFF.

V is TRBV7-9 and J is TRBJ1-4; D possibly corresponds to TRBD1 (5 bases). CDR1 and CDR2 from the germline V gene are SEHNR and FQNEAQ (reference sequence). The germline V and J ends were trimmed by 3 bases and 8 bases, with 13 bases remaining between them. There are 14 residues in the CDR3. CDR3 loop: CASSLVGTSEKLFF. The CDR3 DNA sequence: TGTGCCAGCAGCTTGGTCGGGACCAGCGAAAAACTGTTTTTT.

This clonotype was seen once. The conserved phenylalanine or tryptophan normally closing the CDR3 is absent here, so this likely arose from a read error. This chain uses TRBV24-1 with TRBJ2-7; TRBD1 agrees at 8 bases. V dropped 5 bases and J dropped 4; count of bases not matched to a gene: 6. The CDR3 has 14 amino acids. The germline gives CDR1 KGHDR, CDR2 SFDVKD. The CDR3 spells CATSGGQGAYEQYL. CDR3 sequence (DNA): TGTGCCACCAGTGGCGGGCAGGGGGCTTACGAGCAGTACCTC.

This clonotype showed up many times. The chain is built from TRBV29-1 and TRBJ1-5; D is undetermined. V was clipped by 4 bases and J by 3 bases, with 16 bases between them. Germline assignment: CDR1 SQVTM and CDR2 ANQGSEA. This CDR3 contains 15 residues. CDR3 DNA: TGCAGCGTTGGGGTAGCGGGAGAGGCCAATCAGCCCCAGCATTTT. It specifies CSVGVAGEANQPQHF.

This clonotype has only a few counts. The chain recombines TRBV20-1 with TRBJ2-7, with a possible D match to TRBD2 (6 bases). Germline V gene data show CDR1 as DFQATT and CDR2 as SNEGSKA (reference sequence). Trimming shortened V by 3 bases and J by 3 bases, and 9 bases separated the two germline ends. This CDR3 has 12 amino acids. The CDR3 region has the DNA TGCAGTGCTAGGGTGGAGGGCTACGAGCAGTACTTC. Amino acid sequence: CSARVEGYEQYF.

Details on this clonotype: One end of the junction is discordant with germline, which a read error may explain. The chain combines TRBV19 with TRBJ2-1; 9 bases agree with TRBD2. This CDR3 contains 17 residues. CDR1 is LNHDA, CDR2 SQIVND, per germline (reference sequence). CDR3: CASGGREGLGSYTEQFF. The DNA for the CDR3 is TGTGCCAGCGGGGGGCGGGAGGGCCTCGGCTCCTACACTGAGCAGTTCTTC.

The sample holds many counts of this clonotype. The junction shows a germline mismatch at one end, possibly a read error. This sequence joins TRBV25-1 and TRBJ2-7, with D possibly being TRBD1 (5 bases). This CDR3 spans 14 amino acids. Per the germline V gene, CDR1 is MGHDK and CDR2 is SYGVNS. The CDR3 sequence: CTSSKQASTYEQYF. The CDR3 DNA reads TGTACCAGCAGTAAACAGGCTTCGACCTACGAGCAGTACTTC.

This clonotype is labeled medium-sized. This chain connects TRBV24-1 to TRBJ2-5, with 7 bases fitting TRBD1. The J segment lost 5 bases and the V segment lost 4 bases, leaving 12 bases of the junction unmatched. Germline assignment: CDR1 KGHDR and CDR2 SFDVKD. CDR3 length: 16 residues. The CDR3 bases are TGTGCCACCAGTGAAGAGGACAGGAACGGCCTGGAGACCCAGTACTTC. This translates into CATSEEDRNGLETQYF.

This clonotype was picked up a small number of times. V is TRBV19 and J is TRBJ1-3; tentative D call: TRBD1 (6 bases). V shed 5 bases and J shed 2 bases, with 10 bases lying between them. Germline V gives CDR1 LNHDA, CDR2 SQIVND (reference sequence). The CDR3 length is 14 residues. Here the CDR3 DNA reads TGTGCCAGTAGTGCACAGGGACCTGGAAACACCATATATTTT. Translated: CASSAQGPGNTIYF. The full variable domain, its missing parts supplied by reference TRBV19 and TRBJ1-3, is DGGITQSPKYLFRKEGQNVTLSCEQNLNHDAMYWYRQDPGQGLRLIYYSQIVNDFQKGDIAEGYSVSREKKESFPLTVTSAQKNPTAFYLCASSAQGPGNTIYFGEGSWLTVV.

This clonotype came up a few times. This rearrangement joins TRBV6-5 to TRBJ1-2; D is uncertain. V lost 3 bases and J lost 3, with 8 bases in between. The CDR3 has 13 residues. Per the germline V gene, CDR1 is MNHEY and CDR2 is SVGAGI. CDR3 bases: TGTGCCAGCAGTTATGAGGGCGACTATGGCTACACCTTC. Amino acids: CASSYEGDYGYTF.

The table lists this clonotype with many counts. V usage is TRBV6-2 or TRBV6-3 and J usage is TRBJ2-5, with 14 bases matching TRBD2. The CDR3 has 16 residues. V lost 7 bases to trimming and J lost 5 bases; unmatched junction nucleotides: 9. From germline, CDR1 is MNHEY and CDR2 SVGEGT. CDR3 residues: CASNSGTSGRGETQYF. The CDR3 bases are TGTGCCAGCAACTCCGGGACTAGCGGGAGAGGGGAGACCCAGTACTTC.

As regards this clonotype: Germline is not matched at one junction end, which may reflect a read error. V is TRBV20-1 and J is TRBJ1-2, with unresolved D. CDR1 is DFQATT and CDR2 is SNEGSKA in the germline V gene (reference sequence). This CDR3 is built from 14 residues. The DNA of the CDR3 is TGCAGTGCGAGGGTCCACAGTGTTAGGAATGGCAACACCTTC. This codes for CSARVHSVRNGNTF.

This clonotype appeared many times. The V call is TRBV20-1, the J call TRBJ2-7; 9 bases fit TRBD2. Germline assignment: CDR1 DFQATT and CDR2 SNEGSKA (reference sequence). This CDR3 spans 14 amino acids. Trimming removed 6 bases from V and 0 bases from J; junction bases left unmatched: 6. CDR3: CSATTSGASYEQYF. The CDR3 nucleotides are TGCAGTGCAACGACTAGCGGCGCCTCCTACGAGCAGTACTTC.

The sample holds many counts of this clonotype. A much larger clone differs from this one at a single base, so this may be a read error. CDR3 loop: CASSLDGATNEKLFF. DNA of the CDR3: TGTGCCAGCAGCCTCGACGGTGCAACTAATGAAAAACTGTTTTTT. This chain connects TRBV7-9 to TRBJ1-4; D not resolved. Germline V gene data show CDR1 as SEHNR and CDR2 as FQNEAQ (reference sequence). The V end was cut by 5 bases, the J end by 0 bases, with 10 bases between. This CDR3 has 15 residues.

The chain joins TRBV9 to TRBJ2-3, with D perhaps being TRBD1 or TRBD2 (5 bases each). CDR1 is SGDLS and CDR2 is YYNGEE in the germline V gene. The CDR3 spans 14 residues. V lost 3 bases to trimming and J lost 4 bases, with 12 bases between them. CDR3 DNA sequence: TGTGCCAGCAGCGGGGACCATATGGCAGATACGCAGTATTTT. Its protein product is CASSGDHMADTQYF.

In regard to this clonotype: This could be a read error, since a much larger clone is one nucleotide away. V gene TRBV7-9 combines with J gene TRBJ2-5; no reliable D call. The CDR3 consists of 14 residues. Germline CDR1 SEHNR, CDR2 FQNEAQ (reference sequence). V lost 5 bases and J 3 bases, leaving 13 bases between the germline ends. The CDR3 loop reads CASSRVLEEETQYF. The DNA of the CDR3 is TGTGCCAGCAGCCGAGTGCTAGAGGAAGAGACCCAGTACTTC.

This clonotype was detected a few times. The chain links TRBV7-9 to TRBJ2-7; 8 bases line up with TRBD1. The CDR3 runs to 14 residues. Germline lookup yields CDR1 SEHNR and CDR2 FQNEAQ (reference sequence). Losses at the gene ends were 5 bases for V and 5 bases for J; bases not matched to a gene: 8. CDR3 nucleotide sequence: TGTGCCAGCAGCAACCGGGACAGGCCCCACGAGCAGTACTTC. This encodes CASSNRDRPHEQYF.

The chain couples TRBV19 to TRBJ2-7; D may be TRBD2 (5 bases). CDR3 length: 14 amino acids. The germline gives CDR1 LNHDA, CDR2 SQIVND (reference sequence). V was trimmed by 8 bases and J by 2 bases, leaving 16 bases between them. The CDR3 DNA reads TGTGCCAGTGGATCCGGGGATCCCCCCTACGAGCAGTACTTC. The encoded protein is CASGSGDPPYEQYF. The entire variable domain, with the rest obtained from reference TRBV19 and TRBJ2-7, is as follows: DGGITQSPKYLFRKEGQNVTLSCEQNLNHDAMYWYRQDPGQGLRLIYYSQIVNDFQKGDIAEGYSVSREKKESFPLTVTSAQKNPTAFYLCASGSGDPPYEQYFGPGTRLTVT.

The rearrangement uses TRBV7-3 and TRBJ2-1; 8 bases map to TRBD2. The CDR3 loop spans 15 amino acids. The ends lost 2 bases at V and 8 bases at J; junction bases unmatched: 8. Germline values: CDR1 SGHTA, CDR2 FQGTGA. The DNA for the CDR3 is TGTGCCAGCAGCTTAGGTGGCGGGAGGATGTATGAGCAGTTCTTC. Protein: CASSLGGGRMYEQFF.

This clonotype was seen a handful of times. This chain uses TRBV28 with TRBJ1-6; D call uncertain. V lost 7 bases, J lost 11 bases, and 3 bases lay in between. In germline, CDR1 is MDHEN, CDR2 SYDVKM. The CDR3 loop spans 9 amino acids. The CDR3 loop is CASTPPLHF. In nucleotides, the CDR3 is TGTGCCAGCACTCCACCCCTCCACTTT.

This clonotype came up a few times. The chain combines TRBV20-1 with TRBJ2-2; 9 nucleotides align to TRBD2. V dropped 4 bases and J dropped 4; count of bases not matched to a gene: 7. There are 15 residues in the CDR3. Looked up from germline, CDR1 is DFQATT and CDR2 is SNEGSKA (reference sequence). CDR3 sequence: CSATSGSGSTGELFF. The CDR3 DNA is TGCAGTGCTACCTCGGGTAGCGGGAGCACCGGGGAGCTGTTTTTT.

This clonotype ranks as medium-sized (0.01 to 0.1%). The chain is built from TRBV19 and TRBJ1-5, with TRBD1 matching 10 bases. The CDR3 runs 16 residues. CDR1 is LNHDA, CDR2 SQIVND, per germline (reference sequence). The V segment lost 5 bases and the J segment 6 bases; nucleotides outside the gene matches: 10. The CDR3 loop reads CASSVPTGGFGQPQHF. For the CDR3, the DNA is TGTGCCAGTAGTGTTCCGACAGGGGGCTTTGGTCAGCCCCAGCATTTT.

As for this clonotype: Just one base apart from a much larger clone, this may be a read error. This rearrangement joins TRBV7-2 to TRBJ2-1, with 9 positions matching TRBD2. The CDR3 is made up of 14 amino acids. In germline, CDR1 is SGHTA, CDR2 FQGNSA. The CDR3 DNA sequence: TGTGCCAGCAGCCACAGGACTAGCGCGAATGAGCCGTTCTTC. It yields the protein CASSHRTSANEPFF.

About this clonotype: A read error may explain this, as a much larger clone is one base away. The chain carries TRBV20-1 and TRBJ1-4; a possible D gene is TRBD1 (5 bases). Trimming pared 4 bases from V and 10 bases from J, leaving 16 bases between. Germline values: CDR1 DFQATT, CDR2 SNEGSKA (reference sequence). The CDR3 spans 13 residues. This chain's CDR3 is CSATGSGEGKLFF. The CDR3 DNA sequence: TGCAGTGCTACAGGGAGCGGTGAAGGAAAACTGTTTTTT.